This T cell receptor (beta chain) was retrieved from a study of blood T cell repertoires in COVID-19. Study in general: The United States, Italy and Spain supplied acute and convalescent COVID-19 samples.

Method: immunoSEQ multiplex PCR; TCRdb's copy keeps in-frame clones and lacks some. The data show about 480,000 clones, 88% seen once. Everyone who took part was about 18 to 90 years old, and they came from over 20 US areas. For recovered donors of Cohort 3, there were two negative PCRs, clearance, or symptom resolution. V was clipped by 3 bases and J by 3 bases; unmatched bases: 2. Per germline, CDR1 SGHRS and CDR2 YFSETQ. The length of the CDR3 is 15 residues. Sequencing used PBMCs or T cells enriched from blood (not recorded which). The receptor was isolated from a woman aged 40 to 50 who had recovered from COVID-19. The chain carries TRBV5-1 and TRBJ2-1; 11 bases fit TRBD1. CDR3 in amino acids: CASSSGTGGYNEQFF. The DNA for the CDR3 is TGCGCCAGCAGCTCCGGGACAGGGGGCTACAATGAGCAGTTCTTC.